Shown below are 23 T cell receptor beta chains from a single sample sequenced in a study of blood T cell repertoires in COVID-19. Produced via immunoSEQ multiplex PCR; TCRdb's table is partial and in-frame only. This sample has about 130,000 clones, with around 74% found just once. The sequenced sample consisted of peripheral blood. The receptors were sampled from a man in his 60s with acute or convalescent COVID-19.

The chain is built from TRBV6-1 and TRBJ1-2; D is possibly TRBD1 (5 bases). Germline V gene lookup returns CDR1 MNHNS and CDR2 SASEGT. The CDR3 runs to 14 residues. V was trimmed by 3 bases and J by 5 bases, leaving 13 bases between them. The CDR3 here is CASSDGQGRYGYTF. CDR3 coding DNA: TGTGCCAGCAGTGATGGGCAGGGAAGGTATGGCTACACCTTC.

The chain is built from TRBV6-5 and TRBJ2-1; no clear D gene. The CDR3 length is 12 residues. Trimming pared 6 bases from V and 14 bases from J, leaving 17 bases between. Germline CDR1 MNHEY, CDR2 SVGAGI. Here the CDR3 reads CASRRDRFGEFF. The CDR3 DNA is TGTGCCAGCAGACGTGACCGCTTCGGAGAGTTCTTC.

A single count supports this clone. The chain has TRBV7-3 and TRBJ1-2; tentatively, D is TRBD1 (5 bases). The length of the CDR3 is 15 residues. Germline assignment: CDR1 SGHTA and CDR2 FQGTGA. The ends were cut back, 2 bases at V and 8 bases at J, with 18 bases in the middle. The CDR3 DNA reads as TGTGCCAGCAGCTTAGACAGTGCCACTTTAGGGGGCTACACCTTC. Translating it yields CASSLDSATLGGYTF.

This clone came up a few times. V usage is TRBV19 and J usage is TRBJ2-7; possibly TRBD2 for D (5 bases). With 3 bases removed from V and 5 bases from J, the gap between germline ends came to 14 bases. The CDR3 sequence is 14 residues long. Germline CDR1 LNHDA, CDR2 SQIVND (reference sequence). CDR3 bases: TGTGCCAGTAGTATCGCCAGGTCGCGGGACGAGCAGTACTTC. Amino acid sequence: CASSIARSRDEQYF.

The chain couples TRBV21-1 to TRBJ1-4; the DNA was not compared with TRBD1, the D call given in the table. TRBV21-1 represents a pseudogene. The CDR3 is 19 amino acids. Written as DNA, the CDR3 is TGTGCCAGCAGCTCGTTTCTTTGGGACAGGAGTTCAACTAATGAAAAACTGTTTTTT. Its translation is CASSSFLWDRSSTNEKLFF.

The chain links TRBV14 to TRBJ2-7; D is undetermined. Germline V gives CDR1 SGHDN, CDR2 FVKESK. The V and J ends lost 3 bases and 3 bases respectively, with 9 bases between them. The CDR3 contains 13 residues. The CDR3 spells CASSHRSGYEQYF. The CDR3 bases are TGTGCCAGCAGCCATAGGTCGGGCTACGAGCAGTACTTC.

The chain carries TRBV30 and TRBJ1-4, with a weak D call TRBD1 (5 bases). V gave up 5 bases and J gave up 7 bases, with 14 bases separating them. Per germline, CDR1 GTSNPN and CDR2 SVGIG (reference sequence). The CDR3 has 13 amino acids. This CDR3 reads CAWSSGGGEKLFF. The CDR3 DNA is TGTGCCTGGTCATCTGGGGGGGGTGAAAAACTGTTTTTT.

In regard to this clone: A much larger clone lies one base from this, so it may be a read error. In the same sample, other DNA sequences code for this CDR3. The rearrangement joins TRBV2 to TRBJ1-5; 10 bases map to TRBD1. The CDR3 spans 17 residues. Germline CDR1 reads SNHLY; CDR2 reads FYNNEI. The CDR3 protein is CASSPGQGGPGNQPQHF. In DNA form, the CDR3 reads TGTGCCAGCAGTCCCGGACAGGGGGGGCCCGGCAATCAGCCTCAGCATTTT.

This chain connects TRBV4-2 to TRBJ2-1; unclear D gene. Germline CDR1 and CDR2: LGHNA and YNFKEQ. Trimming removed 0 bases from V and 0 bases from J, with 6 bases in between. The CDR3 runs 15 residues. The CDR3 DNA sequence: TGTGCCAGCAGCCAAGAGCCTAGCTCCTACAATGAGCAGTTCTTC. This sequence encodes CASSQEPSSYNEQFF.

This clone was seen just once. CDR3 amino acids: CSAILSNEQYF. The CDR3 DNA reads as TGCAGTGCTATTCTAAGTAACGAGCAGTACTTC. The J gene is TRBJ2-7, the V gene TRBV20-1; D gene uncertain. The germline CDR1 and CDR2 sequences are DFQATT and SNEGSKA (reference sequence). Trimming left V 4 bases short and J 5 bases short, with 9 bases between. The CDR3 sequence is 11 residues long.

The CDR3 DNA sequence: TGTGCCACCAGTAGAGGGGGGAACACTGAAGCTTTCTTT. Translated: CATSRGGNTEAFF. The chain is built from TRBV24-1 and TRBJ1-1; perhaps TRBD1 as D (6 bases). CDR1 is KGHDR and CDR2 is SFDVKD in the germline V gene. Deletions cut 6 bases from V and 1 base from J, with 8 bases between. This CDR3 region has 13 residues.

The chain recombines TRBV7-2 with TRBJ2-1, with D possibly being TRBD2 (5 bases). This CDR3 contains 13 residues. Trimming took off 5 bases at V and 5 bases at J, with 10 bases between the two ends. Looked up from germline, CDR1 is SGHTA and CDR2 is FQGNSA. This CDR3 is CASSLTRDNEQFF. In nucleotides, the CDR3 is TGTGCCAGCAGCCTTACGAGGGACAATGAGCAGTTCTTC.

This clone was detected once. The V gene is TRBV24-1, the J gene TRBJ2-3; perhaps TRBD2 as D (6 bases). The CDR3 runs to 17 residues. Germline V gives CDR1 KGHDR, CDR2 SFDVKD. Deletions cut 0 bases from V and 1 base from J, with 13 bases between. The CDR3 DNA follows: TGTGCCACCAGTGATTTGGGGGGGTCTTTGGGCACAGATACGCAGTATTTT. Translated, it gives CATSDLGGSLGTDTQYF.

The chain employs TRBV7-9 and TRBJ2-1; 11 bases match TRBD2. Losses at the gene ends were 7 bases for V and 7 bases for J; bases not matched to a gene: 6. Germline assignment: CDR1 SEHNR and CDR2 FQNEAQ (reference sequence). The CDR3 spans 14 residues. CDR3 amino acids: CASTRLAGNNEQFF. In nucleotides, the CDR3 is TGTGCCAGCACCAGACTAGCGGGAAATAATGAGCAGTTCTTC.

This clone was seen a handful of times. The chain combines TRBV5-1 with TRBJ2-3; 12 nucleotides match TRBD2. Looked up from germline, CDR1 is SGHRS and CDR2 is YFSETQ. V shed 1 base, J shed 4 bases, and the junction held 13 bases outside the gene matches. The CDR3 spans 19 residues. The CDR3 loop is CASSLSQGASGRAADTQYF. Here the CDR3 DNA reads TGCGCCAGCAGCTTGAGTCAGGGGGCTAGCGGGAGGGCCGCAGATACGCAGTATTTT.

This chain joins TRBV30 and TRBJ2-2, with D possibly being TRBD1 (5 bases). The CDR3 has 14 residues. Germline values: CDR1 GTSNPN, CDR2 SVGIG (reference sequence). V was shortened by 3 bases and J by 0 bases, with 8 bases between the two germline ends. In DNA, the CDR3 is TGTGCCTGGAGATGGGGCTCGAACACCGGGGAGCTGTTTTTT. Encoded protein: CAWRWGSNTGELFF.

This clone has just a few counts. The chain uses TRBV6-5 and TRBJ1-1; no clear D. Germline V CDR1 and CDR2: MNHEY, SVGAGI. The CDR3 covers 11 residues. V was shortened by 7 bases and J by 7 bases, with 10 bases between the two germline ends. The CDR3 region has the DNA TGTGCCAGCAACTCCGGGATTGAAGCTTTCTTT. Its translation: CASNSGIEAFF.

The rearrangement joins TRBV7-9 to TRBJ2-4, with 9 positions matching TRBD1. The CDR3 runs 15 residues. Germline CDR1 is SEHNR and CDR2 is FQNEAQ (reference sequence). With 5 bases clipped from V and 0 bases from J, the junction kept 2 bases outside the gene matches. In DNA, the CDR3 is TGTGCCAGCAGCGACAGGGGGAAAGCCAAAAACATTCAGTACTTC. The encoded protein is CASSDRGKAKNIQYF.

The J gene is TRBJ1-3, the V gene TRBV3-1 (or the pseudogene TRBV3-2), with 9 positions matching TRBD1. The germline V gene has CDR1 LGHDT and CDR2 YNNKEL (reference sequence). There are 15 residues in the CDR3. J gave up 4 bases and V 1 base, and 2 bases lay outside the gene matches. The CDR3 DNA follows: TGTGCCAGCAGCCAAGGGGGACAGGGAGGAAACACCATATATTTT. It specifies CASSQGGQGGNTIYF.

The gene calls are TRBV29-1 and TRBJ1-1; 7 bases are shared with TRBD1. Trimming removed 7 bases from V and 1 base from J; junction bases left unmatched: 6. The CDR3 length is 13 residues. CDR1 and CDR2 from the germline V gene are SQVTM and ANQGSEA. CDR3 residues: CSASGQPNTEAFF. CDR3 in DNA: TGCAGCGCCTCGGGACAGCCGAACACTGAAGCTTTCTTT.

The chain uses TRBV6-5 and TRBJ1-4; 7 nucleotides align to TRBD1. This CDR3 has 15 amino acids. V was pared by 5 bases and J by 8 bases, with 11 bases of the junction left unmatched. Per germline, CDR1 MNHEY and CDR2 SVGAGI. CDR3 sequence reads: CASSPGQHMGEKLFF. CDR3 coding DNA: TGTGCCAGCAGTCCGGGACAGCACATGGGGGAAAAACTGTTTTTT.

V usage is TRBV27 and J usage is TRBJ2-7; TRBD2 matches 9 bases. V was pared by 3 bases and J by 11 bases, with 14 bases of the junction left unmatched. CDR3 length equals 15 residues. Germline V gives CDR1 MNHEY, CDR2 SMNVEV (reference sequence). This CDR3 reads CASSFTSLTSGYEYF. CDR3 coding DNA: TGTGCCAGCAGTTTCACGAGTTTGACTAGCGGATACGAGTACTTC.

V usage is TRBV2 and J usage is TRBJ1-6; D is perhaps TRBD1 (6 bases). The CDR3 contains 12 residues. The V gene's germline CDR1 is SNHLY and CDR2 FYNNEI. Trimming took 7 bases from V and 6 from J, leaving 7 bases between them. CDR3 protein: CASTGVNSPLHF. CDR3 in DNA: TGTGCCAGCACAGGGGTTAATTCACCCCTCCACTTT.